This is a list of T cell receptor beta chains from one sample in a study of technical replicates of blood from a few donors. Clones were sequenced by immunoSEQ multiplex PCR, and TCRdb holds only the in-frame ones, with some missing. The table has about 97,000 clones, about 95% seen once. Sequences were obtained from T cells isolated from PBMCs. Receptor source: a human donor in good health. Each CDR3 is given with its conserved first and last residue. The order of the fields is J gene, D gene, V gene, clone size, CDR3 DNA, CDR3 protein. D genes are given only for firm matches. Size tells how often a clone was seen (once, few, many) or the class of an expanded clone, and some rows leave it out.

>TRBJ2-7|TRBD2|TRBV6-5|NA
TGTGCCAGCAGTTACTCCCCTAGCGGACGATCTTACGAGCAGTACTTC
CASSYSPSGRSYEQYF
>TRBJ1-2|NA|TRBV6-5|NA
TGTGCCAGCACCCGGGGATCTAACTATGGCTACACCTTC
CASTRGSNYGYTF
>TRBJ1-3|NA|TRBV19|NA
TGTGCCAGTAGTTTCCAGACAGCCTCTGGAAACACCATATATTTT
CASSFQTASGNTIYF
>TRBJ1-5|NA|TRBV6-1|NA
TGTGCCAGCAGCGGACAGTTCTATAGCAATCAGCCCCAGCATTTT
CASSGQFYSNQPQHF
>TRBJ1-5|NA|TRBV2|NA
TGTGCCAGCACTCGAGAAACCGGCAATCAGCCCCAGCATTTT
CASTRETGNQPQHF
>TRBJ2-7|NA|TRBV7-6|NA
TGTGCCAGCAGCTTAGGCGAAGCCTACGAGCAGTACTTC
CASSLGEAYEQYF
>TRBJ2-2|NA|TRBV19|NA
TGTGCCAGTAGTGTCGGCGGTTTTGAGGCCCTTTACGCCGGGGAGCTGTTTTTT
CASSVGGFEALYAGELFF
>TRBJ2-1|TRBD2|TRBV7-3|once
TGTGCCAGCAGCTTAACAAGTGGGACTAGCGTCAATGAGCAGTTCTTC
CASSLTSGTSVNEQFF
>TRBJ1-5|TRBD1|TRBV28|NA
TGTGCCAGCAGTTTAGGAGGGGGCGGACAGCCCCAGCATTTT
CASSLGGGGQPQHF
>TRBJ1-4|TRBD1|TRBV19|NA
TGTGCCAGTAGTTCCAGGACAGGTTCTGATGAAAAACTGTTTTTT
CASSSRTGSDEKLFF
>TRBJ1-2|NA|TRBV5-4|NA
TGTGCCAGCAGCCGAACGTTAGACTATGGCTACACCTTC
CASSRTLDYGYTF
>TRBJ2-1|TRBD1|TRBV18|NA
TGTGCCAGCTCACCTTCGACGGCGGACAGGGGCTGGGGTGAGCAGTTCTTC
CASSPSTADRGWGEQFF
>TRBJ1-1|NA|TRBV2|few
TGTGCCAAAGGGACTTTAGGGCACACTGAAGCTTTCTTT
CAKGTLGHTEAFF
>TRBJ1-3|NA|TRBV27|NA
TGTGCCAGCACCGTAAACACCATATATTTT
CASTVNTIYF
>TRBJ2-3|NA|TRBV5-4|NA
TGTGCCAGCAGTTATAGTGGAGATACGCAGTATTTT
CASSYSGDTQYF
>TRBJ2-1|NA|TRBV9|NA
TGTGCCAGCAGCGCTAACAGGGCTGATGAGCAGTTCTTC
CASSANRADEQFF
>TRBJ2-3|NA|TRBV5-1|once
TGCGCCAGCAGCCCCGGGGGTCTTGGCACAGATACGCAGTATTTT
CASSPGGLGTDTQYF
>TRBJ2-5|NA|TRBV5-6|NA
TGTGCCAGCAGCTTGGTGGACAGAGATGAAGAGACCCAGTACTTC
CASSLVDRDEETQYF
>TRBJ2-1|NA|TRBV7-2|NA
TGTGCCAGCAGCTTAGGTCGCAGGGGCAACAATGAGCAGTTCTTC
CASSLGRRGNNEQFF
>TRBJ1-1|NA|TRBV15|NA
TGTGCCACCAGCAGAGGACAGGTTTGGAACACTGAAGCTTTCTTT
CATSRGQVWNTEAFF
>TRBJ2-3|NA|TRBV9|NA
TGTGCCACTAGCGAGAACGCCGCAGATACGCAGTATTTT
CATSENAADTQYF
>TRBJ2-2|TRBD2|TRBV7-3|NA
TGTGCCAGCAGCTTAGCGGGAGGCACCGGGGAGCTGTTTTTT
CASSLAGGTGELFF
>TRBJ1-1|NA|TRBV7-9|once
TGTGCCAGCAGCTTGGGGGGACCAGCTTTCTTT
CASSLGGPAFF
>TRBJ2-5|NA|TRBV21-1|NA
TGTGCCAGCAGTCCCGGACTAGCGGGACCCCCCGAGACCCAGTACTTC
CASSPGLAGPPETQYF
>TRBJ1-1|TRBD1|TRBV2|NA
TGTGCCACACTGGACAGGTGGAACACTGAAGCTTTCTTT
CATLDRWNTEAFF
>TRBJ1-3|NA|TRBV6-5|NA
TGTGCCAGCAGTTACGGAGCGGGCTCTGGAAACACCATATATTTT
CASSYGAGSGNTIYF
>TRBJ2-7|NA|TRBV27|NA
TGTGCCAGCAGTTTACGTGGGGCAGCCTACGAGCAGTACTTC
CASSLRGAAYEQYF
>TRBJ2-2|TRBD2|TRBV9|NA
TGTGCCAGCAGTGCCTTCAGGCTAGCGGGAGGATCCGGGGAGCTGTTTTTT
CASSAFRLAGGSGELFF
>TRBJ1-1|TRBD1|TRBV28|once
TGTGCCAGCAGTTTCCCCGGGACAGGGCGAGCTTTCTTT
CASSFPGTGRAFF
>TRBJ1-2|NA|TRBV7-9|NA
TGTGCCAGCAGCATGGACAGCTATTATGGCTACACCTTC
CASSMDSYYGYTF
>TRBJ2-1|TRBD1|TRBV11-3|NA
TGTGCCAGCAGCCGGAGGACAGGGAGCTCCTACAATGAGCAGTTCTTC
CASSRRTGSSYNEQFF
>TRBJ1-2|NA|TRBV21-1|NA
TGTGCCAGCAGCCCTATTTCGGCGGGGTTGAAGCCCAAGGGCTACACCTTC
CASSPISAGLKPKGYTF
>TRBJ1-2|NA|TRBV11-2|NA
TGTGCCAGCAGCGTCCAACAGTTCTACTATGGCTACACCTTC
CASSVQQFYYGYTF
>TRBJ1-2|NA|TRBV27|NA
TGTGCCAGCAGTTTCGGGGTCCTCTATGGCTACACCTTC
CASSFGVLYGYTF
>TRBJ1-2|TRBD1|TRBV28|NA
TGTGCCAGCAGTTCGATAGGACAGGGGGCCTATGGCTACACCTTC
CASSSIGQGAYGYTF
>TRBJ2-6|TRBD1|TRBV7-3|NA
TGTGCCAGCAGCATTGGGACAGGCTCTGGGGCCAACGTCCTGACTTTC
CASSIGTGSGANVLTF
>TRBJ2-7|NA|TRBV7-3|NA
TGTGCCAGCAGCTTAGTAGGGGGGGCCTACGAGCAGTACTTC
CASSLVGGAYEQYF
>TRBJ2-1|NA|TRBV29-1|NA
TGCAGCGTTGAAGGGGGGACAACTTACAATGAGCAGTTCTTC
CSVEGGTTYNEQFF
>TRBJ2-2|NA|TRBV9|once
TGTGCCAGCAGCGTAGCAGGGCTTCCGGGGGAGCTGTTTTTT
CASSVAGLPGELFF
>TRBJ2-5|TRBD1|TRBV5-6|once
TGTGCCAGCAGCTCGGACAGGTACCAAGAGACCCAGTACTTC
CASSSDRYQETQYF
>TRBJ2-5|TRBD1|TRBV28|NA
TGTGCCAGCAGGGAAACAGGGGGCGGAGAGACCCAGTACTTC
CASRETGGGETQYF
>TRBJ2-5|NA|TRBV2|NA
TGTGCCAGCAGTGAAGGGTGGCTAGCCGAGACCCAGTACTTC
CASSEGWLAETQYF
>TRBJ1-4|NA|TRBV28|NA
TGTGCCAGCAGGGACCCCGGGACAAGTAATGAAAAACTGTTTTTT
CASRDPGTSNEKLFF
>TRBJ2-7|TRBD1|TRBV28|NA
TGTGCCAGCAGTCCTATGCTGGGACAGTCGAGCTCCTACGAGCAGTACTTC
CASSPMLGQSSSYEQYF
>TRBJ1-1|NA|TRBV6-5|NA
TGTGCCAGCAGTTACTCCAGGGGAGGGACTGAAGCTTTCTTT
CASSYSRGGTEAFF
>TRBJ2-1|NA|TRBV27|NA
TGTGCCAGCCACCCCCACCTTTATGGTTTCCAGGGGCGGACGAACAATGAGCAGTTCTTC
CASHPHLYGFQGRTNNEQFF
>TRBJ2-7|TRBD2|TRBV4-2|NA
TGTGCCAGCAGCCAAGAGGATATAGGGACTAGCGGGGTCCACGAGCAGTACTTC
CASSQEDIGTSGVHEQYF
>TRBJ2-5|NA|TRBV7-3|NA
TGTGCCAGCAGCTTGTCAGGGTTAGAGACCCAGTACTTC
CASSLSGLETQYF
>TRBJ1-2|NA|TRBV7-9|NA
TGTGCCAGCAGCTTGGGAGGGCTTTCCAACTATGGCTACACCTTC
CASSLGGLSNYGYTF
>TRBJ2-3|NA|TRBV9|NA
TGTGCCAGCAGCGTAGCTACGCATAGCACAGATACGCAGTATTTT
CASSVATHSTDTQYF
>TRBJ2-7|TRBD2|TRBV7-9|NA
TGTGCCAGCAGCTTAGGTGCGGGAGGGAGTTACGAGCAGTACTTC
CASSLGAGGSYEQYF
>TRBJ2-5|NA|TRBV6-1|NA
TGTGCCAGCAGTGAACTTGGAGAAGAGACCCAGTACTTC
CASSELGEETQYF
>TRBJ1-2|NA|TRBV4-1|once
TGCGCCAGCAGCCAAGCCCAGGGTAACTATGGCTACACCTTC
CASSQAQGNYGYTF
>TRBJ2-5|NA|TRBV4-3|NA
TGCGCCAGCAGCCAAGAAATTTGGGGGGAGGTTGTCAAGGAGACCCAGTACTTC
CASSQEIWGEVVKETQYF
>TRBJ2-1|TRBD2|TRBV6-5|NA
TGTGCCAGCAGCCGGACTAGCGGGAGGGCCCCTGAGCAGTTCTTC
CASSRTSGRAPEQFF